These 23 T cell receptor beta chains were sequenced from one sample in a study of T cells after yellow fever vaccination. Each CDR3 protein is one row after TCRdb ran MiXCR on the 5' RACE reads. This table has some 260,000 distinct CDR3 sequences, around 4.9% appearing once. This specimen consisted of CD4+ T cells sorted from PBMCs, obtained on the day of the yellow fever booster vaccination. The receptors stem from a man younger than 30 who received the YFV17D yellow fever vaccine.

This clonotype was detected a few times. The chain recombines TRBV19 with TRBJ2-3, with D perhaps matching TRBD1 (6 bases). Trimming took 9 bases from V and 4 from J, leaving 20 bases between them. Germline V gene data show CDR1 as LNHDA and CDR2 as SQIVND (reference sequence). The CDR3 sequence is 15 residues long. The CDR3 spells CASTPGQWLADTQYF. As DNA, the CDR3 is TGTGCCAGCACACCCGGACAGTGGCTTGCAGATACGCAGTATTTT.

This clonotype was seen at least ten times. The genes are TRBV19 and TRBJ1-1, with no clear D. Trimming removed 7 bases at V and 2 bases at J, with 14 bases between. Looked up from germline, CDR1 is LNHDA and CDR2 is SQIVND (reference sequence). The CDR3 runs to 14 residues. The CDR3 bases are TGTGCCAGTAAAGTTGGCACGCACAACACTGAAGCTTTCTTT. This sequence encodes CASKVGTHNTEAFF.

The chain joins TRBV3-1 to TRBJ1-2; D remains ambiguous. Germline CDR1 is LGHDT and CDR2 is YNNKEL (reference sequence). Trimming took off 5 bases at V and 0 bases at J, with 13 bases between the two ends. The length of the CDR3 is 15 residues. The CDR3 DNA sequence: TGTGCCAGCAGCACCGCGGAGCGAGCTAACTATGGCTACACCTTC. It translates to CASSTAERANYGYTF.

CDR3 nucleotides: TGTGCCACCAGTCCCCGGGGAGATAACACTGAAGCTTTCTTT. The encoded protein is CATSPRGDNTEAFF. The chain recombines TRBV24-1 with TRBJ1-1; D not certain. Germline CDR1 KGHDR, CDR2 SFDVKD. This CDR3 comprises 14 residues. V was clipped by 6 bases and J by 2 bases, with 12 bases between them.

This clonotype was recorded a few times. CDR3 sequence (DNA): TGCAGTGCTAGAGTTGGAGGGTTTTATGGCTACACCTTC. Amino acid sequence: CSARVGGFYGYTF. The V and J genes are TRBV20-1 and TRBJ1-2; no clear D gene. The CDR3 is made up of 13 amino acids. Deletions cut 1 base from V and 5 bases from J, with 11 bases between. In germline, CDR1 is DFQATT, CDR2 SNEGSKA (reference sequence).

This clonotype appeared a few times. V usage is TRBV30 and J usage is TRBJ2-7, with a tentative D call TRBD2 (6 bases). The CDR3 consists of 14 residues. Germline V lookup: CDR1 GTSNPN, CDR2 SVGIG (reference sequence). Trimming removed 3 bases from V and 5 bases from J, with 17 bases in between. The CDR3 DNA is TGTGCCTGGAGCCCGGGGGTAGGGGTTGACGAGCAGTACTTC. This sequence encodes CAWSPGVGVDEQYF. Filled out from reference TRBV30 and TRBJ2-7, the complete variable domain reads SQTIHQWPATLVQPVGSPLSLECTVEGTSNPNLYWYRQAAGRGLQLLFYSVGIGQISSEVPQNLSASRPQDRQFILSSKKLLLSDSGFYLCAWSPGVGVDEQYFGPGTRLTVT.

The V and J genes are TRBV18 and TRBJ2-1; TRBD2 matches 14 bases. Germline V lookup: CDR1 KGHSH, CDR2 LQKENI. The CDR3 loop spans 16 amino acids. V lost 6 bases, J lost 6 bases, and 7 bases stayed unmatched. As DNA, the CDR3 is TGTGCCAGCTCCCAAGGGACTAGCGGGGGAGGCAATGAGCAGTTCTTC. Translating gives CASSQGTSGGGNEQFF.

This clonotype was counted many times. The chain has TRBV10-3 and TRBJ2-7, with 11 bases lining up with TRBD1. J gave up 5 bases and V 4 bases, and 4 bases lay outside the gene matches. Germline V CDR1 and CDR2: ENHRY, SYGVKD. This CDR3 region has 14 residues. CDR3 bases: TGTGCCATCAGTGGAGGACAGGGGGCAAACGAGCAGTACGTC. The encoded protein is CAISGGQGANEQYV.

The chain links TRBV20-1 to TRBJ1-2; D ambiguous. V lost 0 bases and J lost 4, with 12 bases in between. The CDR3 covers 14 residues. Germline V gene lookup returns CDR1 DFQATT and CDR2 SNEGSKA (reference sequence). In DNA form, the CDR3 reads TGCAGTGCTAGAGAGACCCTCGGCGCCTATGGCTACACCTTC. This sequence encodes CSARETLGAYGYTF.

The J gene is TRBJ1-2, the V gene TRBV10-3; D remains ambiguous. The CDR3 runs 12 residues. V was trimmed by 4 bases and J by 1 base, leaving 4 bases between them. CDR1 and CDR2 from the germline V gene are ENHRY and SYGVKD. CDR3 bases: TGTGCCATCAGTGTGGGTAACTATGGCTACACCTTC. Its translation is CAISVGNYGYTF.

The rearrangement uses TRBV6-5 and TRBJ1-2; possible D gene TRBD1, 5 bases. The CDR3 covers 13 residues. V was pared by 6 bases and J by 3 bases, with 11 bases between. Per the germline V gene, CDR1 is MNHEY and CDR2 is SVGAGI. The CDR3 DNA follows: TGTGCCAGCAGGGGGACGGAGTACTATGGCTACACCTTC. Its translation is CASRGTEYYGYTF.

This clonotype was counted ten times or more. The CDR3 spells CASSLSRRDEQYF. CDR3 nucleotide sequence: TGTGCCAGCAGTTTATCGCGGAGGGACGAGCAGTACTTC. V gene TRBV12-3 or TRBV12-4 combines with J gene TRBJ2-7; D may be TRBD2 (6 bases). V lost 2 bases and J 5 bases, leaving 10 bases between the germline ends. The length of the CDR3 is 13 residues.

This clonotype was counted only a few times. J is TRBJ2-4 and V is TRBV3-1; possible D gene TRBD1, 5 bases. The CDR3 spans 14 residues. V lost 0 bases, J lost 5 bases, and 8 bases lay in between. CDR1 LGHDT and CDR2 YNNKEL come from the germline V gene (reference sequence). This CDR3 is CASSQEGLQNIQYF. DNA of the CDR3: TGTGCCAGCAGCCAAGAGGGGCTACAAAACATTCAGTACTTC.

This clonotype was counted ten times or more. The chain employs TRBV12-3 or TRBV12-4 and TRBJ1-2; D possibly corresponds to TRBD1 (6 bases). V lost 2 bases, J lost 8 bases, and 15 bases lay in between. The length of the CDR3 is 14 residues. This chain's CDR3 is CASSLPGVHGGYTF. In nucleotides, the CDR3 is TGTGCCAGCAGTTTACCAGGGGTCCACGGAGGCTACACCTTC.

CDR3 sequence: CASRLRTVNTEAFF. In DNA form, the CDR3 reads TGTGCCAGCAGACTCCGGACGGTGAACACTGAAGCTTTCTTT. The chain uses TRBV7-2 and TRBJ1-1; D unclear. The length of the CDR3 is 14 residues. CDR1 and CDR2 from the germline V gene are SGHTA and FQGNSA. V was cut by 6 bases and J by 0 bases, with 11 bases left in between.

This chain uses TRBV10-1 with TRBJ2-3; possibly TRBD1 for D (6 bases). Trimming removed 4 bases from V and 3 bases from J, with 11 bases in between. The germline gives CDR1 WNHNN, CDR2 SYGVQD (reference sequence). This CDR3 has 14 amino acids. The CDR3 DNA follows: TGCGCCAGCAGTGGCAACAGGGAAACAGATACGCAGTATTTT. It is translated as CASSGNRETDTQYF.

The V and J genes are TRBV10-3 and TRBJ2-1; D gene ambiguous. The CDR3 length is 13 residues. The germline gives CDR1 ENHRY, CDR2 SYGVKD. V was cut by 7 bases and J by 5 bases, with 12 bases left in between. The CDR3 loop is CAIKSGENNEQFF. For the CDR3, the DNA is TGTGCCATCAAGTCTGGGGAAAACAATGAGCAGTTCTTC.

This clonotype was detected ten times or more. CDR3 DNA sequence: TGCGCCAGCAGACCTACAGGGAGTATTGATTCACCCCTCCACTTT. Translation gives CASRPTGSIDSPLHF. This chain uses TRBV5-1 with TRBJ1-6; TRBD1 might be the D (6 bases). V was pared by 5 bases and J by 8 bases, with 17 bases between. This CDR3 is 15 amino acids long. CDR1 SGHRS and CDR2 YFSETQ come from the germline V gene.

This chain uses TRBV20-1 with TRBJ1-2, with a weak D call TRBD1 (5 bases). In germline, CDR1 is DFQATT, CDR2 SNEGSKA (reference sequence). The CDR3 runs 11 residues. V lost 5 bases and J 12 bases, leaving 16 bases between the germline ends. The CDR3 bases are TGCAGTGCTCCCGCGGTGGGGGAGCACACCTTC. Its protein product is CSAPAVGEHTF.

This clonotype occurred many times. The chain is built from TRBV28 and TRBJ1-5; D perhaps matches TRBD1 (5 bases). Trimming left V 7 bases short and J 3 bases short, with 13 bases between. The CDR3 extends over 14 amino acids. The germline CDR1 and CDR2 sequences are MDHEN and SYDVKM. CDR3 amino acids: CASKGMVPNQPQHF. The CDR3 nucleotides are TGTGCCAGCAAGGGGATGGTTCCCAATCAGCCCCAGCATTTT. The full variable domain, in which reference TRBV28 and TRBJ1-5 provide the parts outside the CDR3, is DVKVTQSSRYLVKRTGEKVFLECVQDMDHENMFWYRQDPGLGLRLIYFSYDVKMKEKGDIPEGYSVSREKKERFSLILESASTNQTSMYLCASKGMVPNQPQHFGDGTRLSIL.

The chain is built from TRBV6-5 and TRBJ1-3, with 9 positions matching TRBD1. Germline lookup yields CDR1 MNHEY and CDR2 SVGAGI. The CDR3 length is 16 residues. Trimming cost V 0 bases and J 2 bases; bases outside gene matches: 2. The CDR3 sequence is CASSYSGTGTGNTIYF. CDR3 DNA sequence: TGTGCCAGCAGTTACTCCGGGACAGGGACTGGAAACACCATATATTTT.

This clonotype appeared many times. V and J are TRBV12-3 or TRBV12-4 and TRBJ1-5, with no clear D. V lost 3 bases to trimming and J lost 7 bases, with 7 bases between them. The CDR3 has 12 amino acids. The CDR3 region is CASSFEGQPQHF. The CDR3, as DNA: TGTGCCAGCAGTTTTGAGGGACAGCCCCAGCATTTT.

This clonotype was counted ten times or more. Here the CDR3 DNA reads TGTGCCAGCCGTAACATGAACACTGAAGCTTTCTTT. The encoded protein is CASRNMNTEAFF. The chain has TRBV12-3 or TRBV12-4 and TRBJ1-1; D unclear. V lost 8 bases and J lost 0, with 7 bases in between. CDR3 length: 12 residues.